These 21 T cell receptor beta chains share one sample of origin, sequenced in a study of identical twins. One entry per CDR3 protein, called by TCRdb with MiXCR from the 5' RACE reads. There are about 890,000 distinct CDR3 sequences in the sample; about 12% occur only once, and 1.5% to 2% lies in the top ten. This sample also appeared in a second study, on yellow fever vaccine responses in identical twins.

Sample: PBMCs. These receptors came from a woman aged 18-29 years in good health.

The J gene is TRBJ2-7, the V gene TRBV15; TRBD1 is a possible D gene (5 bases). The V and J ends lost 3 bases and 0 bases respectively, with 15 bases between them. In germline, CDR1 is LNHNV, CDR2 YYDKDF (reference sequence). This CDR3 contains 16 residues. The CDR3 is CATSRALSRDSYEQYF. In DNA, the CDR3 is TGTGCCACCAGCAGGGCCCTTAGCAGGGACTCCTACGAGCAGTACTTC.

This clonotype appeared a few times. J is TRBJ2-7 and V is TRBV5-6; D perhaps matches TRBD2 (6 bases). V gave up 4 bases and J gave up 6 bases, with 20 bases separating them. The CDR3 loop spans 15 amino acids. The germline CDR1 and CDR2 sequences are SGHDT and YYEEEE. The DNA for the CDR3 is TGTGCCAGCAGCGCCGGCATGCGGGGAAGGTCCGAGCAGTACGTC. Its translation: CASSAGMRGRSEQYV.

The table lists this clonotype with a few counts. V is TRBV29-1 and J is TRBJ2-5; D is undetermined. V gave up 6 bases and J gave up 3 bases, with 26 bases separating them. The CDR3 is 17 residues long. Per the germline V gene, CDR1 is SQVTM and CDR2 is ANQGSEA. This chain's CDR3 is CSVHPLTSNGWKETQYF. The CDR3 DNA sequence: TGCAGCGTCCACCCACTCACGAGTAACGGGTGGAAAGAGACCCAGTACTTC.

This clonotype was seen only a few times. V is TRBV2 and J is TRBJ1-1; 9 bases fit TRBD1. The germline V gene encodes CDR1 SNHLY and CDR2 FYNNEI. Trimming at V came to 9 bases and at J to 1 base, leaving 12 bases not matched to a gene. This CDR3 region has 16 residues. CDR3 region: CARDLNAGQGNTEAFF. CDR3 sequence (DNA): TGTGCCAGAGACTTAAACGCGGGACAGGGGAACACTGAAGCTTTCTTT.

This clonotype occurred a few times. The V and J genes are TRBV7-3 and TRBJ2-1; no reliable D call. V lost 4 bases and J 6 bases, leaving 10 bases between the germline ends. Germline V gene data show CDR1 as SGHTA and CDR2 as FQGTGA. The CDR3 has 13 residues. CDR3 loop: CASSSALGNEQFF. The CDR3 region has the DNA TGTGCCAGCAGCTCCGCACTCGGCAATGAGCAGTTCTTC.

This clonotype occurred a few times. This chain links TRBV5-5 with TRBJ2-2, with D maybe TRBD2 (6 bases). CDR3 length: 16 residues. The germline V gene has CDR1 SGHKS and CDR2 YYEKEE (reference sequence). V was clipped by 4 bases and J by 4 bases, with 17 bases between them. This CDR3 reads CASSKRDSPITGELFF. Written as DNA, the CDR3 is TGTGCCAGCAGCAAGAGGGACTCCCCGATCACCGGGGAGCTGTTTTTT. Variable domain in full (rest from reference TRBV5-5 and TRBJ2-2): DAGVTQSPTHLIKTRGQQVTLRCSPISGHKSVSWYQQVLGQGPQFIFQYYEKEERGRGNFPDRFSARQFPNYSSELNVNALLLGDSALYLCASSKRDSPITGELFFGEGSRLTVL.

This clonotype occurred a few times. The chain joins TRBV4-2 to TRBJ2-1; D possibly corresponds to TRBD2 (6 bases). This CDR3 comprises 15 residues. V lost 0 bases and J lost 3, with 9 bases in between. Germline lookup yields CDR1 LGHNA and CDR2 YNFKEQ. The CDR3 loop reads CASSQEGLNYNEQFF. CDR3 in DNA: TGTGCCAGCAGCCAAGAAGGACTAAACTACAATGAGCAGTTCTTC.

The chain carries TRBV29-1 and TRBJ2-3; maybe TRBD2 (6 bases). Germline assignment: CDR1 SQVTM and CDR2 ANQGSEA. V dropped 3 bases and J dropped 6 bases, with 10 bases sitting between them. This CDR3 has 12 residues. Here the CDR3 DNA reads TGCAGCGTTGAGCATGGGGGGGATACGCAGTATTTT. The encoded protein is CSVEHGGDTQYF.

The rearrangement joins TRBV18 to TRBJ2-1; D is possibly TRBD1 (7 bases). CDR1 is KGHSH, CDR2 LQKENI, per germline. V lost 5 bases, J lost 9 bases, and 14 bases lay in between. CDR3 length: 13 amino acids. The CDR3 sequence is CASSEAGGREQFF. The DNA for the CDR3 is TGTGCCAGCTCAGAGGCAGGGGGGCGTGAGCAGTTCTTC.

CDR3: CASSQASGGATGANVLTF. The DNA for the CDR3 is TGTGCCAGCAGCCAAGCTAGCGGGGGGGCAACTGGGGCCAACGTCCTGACTTTC. This chain links TRBV4-2 with TRBJ2-6, with 12 bases matching TRBD2. Germline CDR1 is LGHNA and CDR2 is YNFKEQ. V was clipped by 1 base and J by 2 bases; unmatched bases: 3. CDR3 length: 18 residues.

This clonotype was seen a few times. V is TRBV18 and J is TRBJ2-3, with 7 bases identical to TRBD1. The germline V gene encodes CDR1 KGHSH and CDR2 LQKENI. Trimming at V came to 2 bases and at J to 5 bases, leaving 4 bases not matched to a gene. The CDR3 runs to 14 residues. CDR3: CASSPTGVGDTQYF. Here the CDR3 DNA reads TGTGCCAGCTCACCAACAGGGGTGGGAGATACGCAGTATTTT.

The chain has TRBV2 and TRBJ2-1; TRBD1 agrees at 8 bases. Germline CDR1 is SNHLY and CDR2 is FYNNEI. V was clipped by 8 bases and J by 0 bases; unmatched bases: 0. The length of the CDR3 is 13 residues. The CDR3 sequence is CASGQGSYNEQFF. DNA of the CDR3: TGTGCCAGCGGACAGGGCTCCTACAATGAGCAGTTCTTC.

J is TRBJ2-1 and V is TRBV27; 7 bases match TRBD2. Germline CDR1 is MNHEY and CDR2 is SMNVEV (reference sequence). Losses at the gene ends were 2 bases for V and 5 bases for J; bases not matched to a gene: 6. The CDR3 runs 15 residues. The CDR3, as DNA: TGTGCCAGCAGTTTACTAGCGGTGATCCACAATGAGCAGTTCTTC. It yields the protein CASSLLAVIHNEQFF.

The chain couples TRBV4-1 to TRBJ2-1; D perhaps matches TRBD2 (6 bases). This CDR3 has 16 residues. V was trimmed by 4 bases and J by 0 bases, leaving 13 bases between them. Germline V gene lookup returns CDR1 MGHRA and CDR2 YSYEKL. The CDR3 is CASSLHLAVSYNEQFF. CDR3 in DNA: TGCGCCAGCAGCCTGCACTTAGCGGTCTCCTACAATGAGCAGTTCTTC.

This clonotype came up many times. This chain uses TRBV7-8 with TRBJ2-2; D is undetermined. Germline CDR1 reads SGHVS; CDR2 reads FQNEAQ. CDR3 size: 16 residues. The V end was cut by 2 bases, the J end by 4 bases, with 14 bases between. The CDR3 loop is CASSLSPSVVTGELFF. The CDR3 DNA is TGTGCCAGCAGCTTATCTCCCAGCGTCGTCACCGGGGAGCTGTTTTTT.

The chain links TRBV7-3 to TRBJ2-5; D gene uncertain. CDR1 and CDR2 from the germline V gene are SGHTA and FQGTGA. The CDR3 covers 14 residues. V was shortened by 2 bases and J by 5 bases, with 12 bases between the two germline ends. The CDR3 DNA sequence: TGTGCCAGCAGCTTAGATTACCATGGTGAGACCCAGTACTTC. It translates to CASSLDYHGETQYF.

The rearrangement uses TRBV19 and TRBJ2-5; D is unclear. V was cut by 4 bases and J by 3 bases, with 15 bases left in between. CDR1 is LNHDA and CDR2 is SQIVND in the germline V gene (reference sequence). CDR3 length equals 15 residues. In DNA form, the CDR3 reads TGTGCCAGTAGTACCCTCGACAATACCAAAGAGACCCAGTACTTC. This sequence encodes CASSTLDNTKETQYF.

This clonotype was observed a handful of times. V and J are TRBV19 and TRBJ1-2; D uncertain. The CDR3 consists of 15 residues. The germline V and J ends were trimmed by 1 base and 3 bases, with 12 bases remaining between them. Germline CDR1 and CDR2: LNHDA and SQIVND (reference sequence). This chain's CDR3 is CASSIVPGRDYGYTF. The CDR3 region has the DNA TGTGCCAGTAGTATAGTTCCGGGGAGGGACTATGGCTACACCTTC.

The chain couples TRBV7-3 to TRBJ2-6; D unclear. Germline CDR1 and CDR2: SGHTA and FQGTGA. Trimming shortened V by 0 bases and J by 0 bases, and 9 bases separated the two germline ends. The CDR3 covers 17 residues. In nucleotides, the CDR3 is TGTGCCAGCAGCTTAACGGCCTCAAGCTCTGGGGCCAACGTCCTGACTTTC. This encodes CASSLTASSSGANVLTF.

The gene calls are TRBV3-1 and TRBJ2-1; the match to TRBD1 covers 9 bases. The CDR3 consists of 13 residues. Germline CDR1 LGHDT, CDR2 YNNKEL (reference sequence). The V segment lost 3 bases and the J segment 9 bases; nucleotides outside the gene matches: 3. This CDR3 is CASSQGQGGEQFF. CDR3 nucleotide sequence: TGTGCCAGCAGCCAGGGACAGGGTGGTGAGCAGTTCTTC.

The sample holds a few counts of this clonotype. Here the CDR3 DNA reads TGTGCCAGCAGTGGGACCGGACTGGACAGGGGATCGAACACCGGGGAGCTGTTTTTT. It codes for CASSGTGLDRGSNTGELFF. V gene TRBV12-3 or TRBV12-4 combines with J gene TRBJ2-2; 9 bases align to TRBD1. After removal of 5 bases from V and 0 bases from J, the junction contained 13 bases not matched to a gene. The CDR3 contains 19 residues.